A single sample gave rise to the 12 T cell receptor beta chains below, sequenced in a study of siplizumab effects on memory and regulatory T cells. This table comes from immunoSEQ multiplex PCR, and its TCRdb copy is limited to in-frame clones, with some not included. Of approximately 100,000 clones detected, 94% appear once; the ten largest clones hold roughly 0.61%. Specimen: Tregs sorted from blood. All receptors come from a human donor in good health.

The table lists this clone with a few counts. The chain carries TRBV19 and TRBJ1-4; the D gene is possibly TRBD1 (5 bases). The CDR3 has 11 amino acids. CDR1 and CDR2 from the germline V gene are LNHDA and SQIVND (reference sequence). V was cut by 6 bases and J by 8 bases, with 7 bases left in between. This CDR3 is CASRGDEKLFF. Written as DNA, the CDR3 is TGTGCCAGTAGAGGGGACGAAAAACTGTTTTTT.

The chain couples TRBV19 to TRBJ2-3; TRBD2 might be the D (6 bases). The V gene lost 5 bases and the J gene lost 0 bases, with 12 bases spanning the gap. The length of the CDR3 is 15 residues. Germline V CDR1 and CDR2: LNHDA, SQIVND (reference sequence). The CDR3 DNA reads as TGTGCCAGTAGTCCGCGACGGGGGAGCACAGATACGCAGTATTTT. It codes for CASSPRRGSTDTQYF. Drawing the rest from reference TRBV19 and TRBJ2-3, the complete variable domain is DGGITQSPKYLFRKEGQNVTLSCEQNLNHDAMYWYRQDPGQGLRLIYYSQIVNDFQKGDIAEGYSVSREKKESFPLTVTSAQKNPTAFYLCASSPRRGSTDTQYFGPGTRLTVL.

V and J are TRBV7-8 and TRBJ1-4, with a possible D match to TRBD1 (6 bases). CDR3 length: 15 amino acids. From germline, CDR1 is SGHVS and CDR2 FQNEAQ. V was pared by 5 bases and J by 8 bases, with 18 bases between. The chain's CDR3 is CASSPYRVEGEKLFF. The CDR3 region has the DNA TGTGCCAGCAGCCCCTACAGGGTCGAAGGGGAAAAACTGTTTTTT.

The V and J genes are TRBV27 and TRBJ2-1; 10 nucleotides align to TRBD2. Germline V lookup: CDR1 MNHEY, CDR2 SMNVEV (reference sequence). The CDR3 is 15 residues long. The trim removed 6 bases at V and 6 bases at J, leaving 8 bases unmatched. The CDR3 sequence: CASSSHPSGSNEQFF. The CDR3 DNA sequence: TGTGCCAGCAGCAGCCACCCTAGCGGGAGCAATGAGCAGTTCTTC.

This chain links TRBV18 with TRBJ2-2, with TRBD1 matching 11 bases. CDR1 and CDR2 from the germline V gene are KGHSH and LQKENI. CDR3 length: 17 residues. After removal of 3 bases from V and 3 bases from J, the junction contained 6 bases not matched to a gene. The CDR3 here is CASSPGQGAWYTGELFF. CDR3 coding DNA: TGTGCCAGCTCACCTGGACAGGGGGCCTGGTACACCGGGGAGCTGTTTTTT.

The J gene is TRBJ1-5, the V gene TRBV2, with 7 positions matching TRBD1. With 4 bases clipped from V and 4 bases from J, the junction kept 10 bases outside the gene matches. CDR1 SNHLY and CDR2 FYNNEI come from the germline V gene. This CDR3 is 16 amino acids long. Here the CDR3 DNA reads TGTGCCAGCAGTGTTACGTGGGGGACAGCTAATCAGCCCCAGCATTTT. It encodes CASSVTWGTANQPQHF. The full variable domain, with the rest looked up from reference TRBV2 and TRBJ1-5, is EPEVTQTPSHQVTQMGQEVILRCVPISNHLYFYWYRQILGQKVEFLVSFYNNEISEKSEIFDDQFSVERPDGSNFTLKIRSTKLEDSAMYFCASSVTWGTANQPQHFGDGTRLSIL.

The CDR3 sequence is CASSLSSGTGELFF. In DNA, the CDR3 is TGTGCCAGCAGTTTATCTAGCGGCACCGGGGAGCTGTTTTTT. V usage is TRBV27 and J usage is TRBJ2-2, with a tentative D call TRBD2 (6 bases). Germline V gives CDR1 MNHEY, CDR2 SMNVEV (reference sequence). Trimming stripped 0 bases from V and 4 bases from J, with 6 bases between. The length of the CDR3 is 14 residues.

The chain has TRBV19 and TRBJ2-7; 8 nucleotides line up with TRBD1. J was trimmed by 2 bases and V by 5 bases; bases with no gene match: 5. This CDR3 contains 14 residues. Per the germline V gene, CDR1 is LNHDA and CDR2 is SQIVND (reference sequence). CDR3 DNA sequence: TGTGCCAGTAGTCCGCAGGGGGCAACCTACGAGCAGTACTTC. Translation gives CASSPQGATYEQYF.

The chain links TRBV6-5 to TRBJ1-3; no definite D call. Germline V gives CDR1 MNHEY, CDR2 SVGAGI. CDR3 length equals 15 residues. V shed 6 bases and J shed 4 bases, with 16 bases lying between them. The CDR3 sequence is CASRRLSSGGNTIYF. The CDR3 coding sequence is TGTGCCAGCAGGAGACTGTCGTCGGGGGGAAACACCATATATTTT.

The gene calls are TRBV15 and TRBJ2-5; unclear D gene. The germline CDR1 and CDR2 sequences are LNHNV and YYDKDF (reference sequence). V dropped 0 bases and J dropped 8 bases, with 16 bases sitting between them. The CDR3 has 15 amino acids. The CDR3 DNA reads TGTGCCACCAGCAGAGAGACGGCCGGAGAGGAAACCCAGTACTTC. This encodes CATSRETAGEETQYF.

The rearrangement joins TRBV12-1 to TRBJ2-3; the table's D gene call, TRBD1, was not cross checked with the DNA. TRBV12-1 is termed a pseudogene. The CDR3 contains 15 residues. CDR3 nucleotide sequence: TGTGCCAGCAGCCCGGACAGGGGTGTTACAGATACGCAGTATTTT. This translates into CASSPDRGVTDTQYF.

The CDR3 is CASKETLLSNQPQHF. The CDR3 DNA sequence: TGTGCCAGCAAAGAAACCCTGCTTAGCAATCAGCCCCAGCATTTT. The rearrangement joins TRBV27 to TRBJ1-5, with D hard to call. Trimming left V 7 bases short and J 0 bases short, with 13 bases between. The CDR3 extends over 15 amino acids. In germline, CDR1 is MNHEY, CDR2 SMNVEV (reference sequence).